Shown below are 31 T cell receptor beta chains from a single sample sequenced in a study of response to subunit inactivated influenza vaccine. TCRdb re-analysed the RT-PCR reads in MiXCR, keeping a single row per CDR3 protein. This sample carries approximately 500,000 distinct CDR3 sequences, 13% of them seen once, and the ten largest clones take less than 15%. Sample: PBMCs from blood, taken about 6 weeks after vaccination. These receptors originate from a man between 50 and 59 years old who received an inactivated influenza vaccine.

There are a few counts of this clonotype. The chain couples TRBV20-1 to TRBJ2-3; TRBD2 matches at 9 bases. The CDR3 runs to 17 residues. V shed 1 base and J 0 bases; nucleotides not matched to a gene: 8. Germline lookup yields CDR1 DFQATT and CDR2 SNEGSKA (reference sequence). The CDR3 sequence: CSARALAGITSTDTQYF. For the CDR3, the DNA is TGCAGTGCTAGAGCCCTAGCGGGGATAACTAGCACAGATACGCAGTATTTT.

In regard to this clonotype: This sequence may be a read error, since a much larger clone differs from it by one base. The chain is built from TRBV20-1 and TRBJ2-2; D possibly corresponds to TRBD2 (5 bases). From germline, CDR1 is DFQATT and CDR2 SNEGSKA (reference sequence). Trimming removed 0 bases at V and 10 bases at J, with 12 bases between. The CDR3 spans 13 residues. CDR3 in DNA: TGCAGTGCTAGAGATGGAGGCTCCGTGGAGCTGTTTTTT. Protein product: CSARDGGSVELFF.

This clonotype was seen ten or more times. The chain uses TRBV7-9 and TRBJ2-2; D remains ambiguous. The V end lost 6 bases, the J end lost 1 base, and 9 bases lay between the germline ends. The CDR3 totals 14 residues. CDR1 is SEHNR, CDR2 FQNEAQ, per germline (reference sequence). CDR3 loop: CASSFPGNTGELFF. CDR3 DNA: TGTGCCAGCAGTTTCCCTGGGAACACCGGGGAGCTGTTTTTT.

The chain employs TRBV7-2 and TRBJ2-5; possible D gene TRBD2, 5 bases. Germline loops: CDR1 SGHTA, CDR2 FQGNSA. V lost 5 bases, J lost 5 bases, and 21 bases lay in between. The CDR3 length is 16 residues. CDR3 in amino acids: CASSRIPGGGRETQYF. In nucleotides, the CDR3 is TGTGCCAGCAGCCGGATTCCTGGCGGAGGAAGGGAGACCCAGTACTTC.

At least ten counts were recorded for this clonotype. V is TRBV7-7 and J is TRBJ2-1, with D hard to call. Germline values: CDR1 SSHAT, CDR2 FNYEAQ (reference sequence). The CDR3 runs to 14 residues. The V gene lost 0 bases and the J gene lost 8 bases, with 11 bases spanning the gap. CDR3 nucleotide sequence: TGTGCCAGCAGCTTAGCTCGCTTGGGCCATGAGCAGTTCTTC. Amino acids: CASSLARLGHEQFF.

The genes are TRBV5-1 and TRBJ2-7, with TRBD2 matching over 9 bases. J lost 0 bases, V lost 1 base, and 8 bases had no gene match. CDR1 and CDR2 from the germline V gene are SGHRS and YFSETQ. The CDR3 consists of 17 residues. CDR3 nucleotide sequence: TGCGCCAGCAGCTTGTCAGGCGTTAGCGGGAGCTCCTACGAGCAGTACTTC. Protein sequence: CASSLSGVSGSSYEQYF.

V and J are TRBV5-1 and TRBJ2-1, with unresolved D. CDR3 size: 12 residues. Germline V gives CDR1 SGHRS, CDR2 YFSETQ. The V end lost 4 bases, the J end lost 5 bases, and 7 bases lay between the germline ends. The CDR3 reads CASSKEDNEQFF. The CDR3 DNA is TGCGCCAGCAGCAAAGAAGACAATGAGCAGTTCTTC.

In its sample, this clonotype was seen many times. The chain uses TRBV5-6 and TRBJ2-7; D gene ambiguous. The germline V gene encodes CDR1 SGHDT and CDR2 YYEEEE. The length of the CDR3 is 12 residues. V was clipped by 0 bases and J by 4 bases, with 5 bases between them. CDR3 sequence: CASSLDVYEQYF. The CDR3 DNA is TGTGCCAGCAGCTTGGACGTATACGAGCAGTACTTC.

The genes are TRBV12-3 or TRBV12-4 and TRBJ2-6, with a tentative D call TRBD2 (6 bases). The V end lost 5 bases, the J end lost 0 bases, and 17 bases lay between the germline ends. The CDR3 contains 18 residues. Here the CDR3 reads CASSPRRGRSSGANVLTF. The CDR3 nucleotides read TGTGCCAGCAGTCCTAGGAGGGGACGGAGCTCTGGGGCCAACGTCCTGACTTTC.

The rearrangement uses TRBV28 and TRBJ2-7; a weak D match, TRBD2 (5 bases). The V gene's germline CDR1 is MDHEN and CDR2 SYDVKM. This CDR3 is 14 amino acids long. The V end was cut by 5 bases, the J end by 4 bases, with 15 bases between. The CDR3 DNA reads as TGTGCCAGCAGTCTGGGCCTCTCGGGATACGAGCAGTACTTC. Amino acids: CASSLGLSGYEQYF.

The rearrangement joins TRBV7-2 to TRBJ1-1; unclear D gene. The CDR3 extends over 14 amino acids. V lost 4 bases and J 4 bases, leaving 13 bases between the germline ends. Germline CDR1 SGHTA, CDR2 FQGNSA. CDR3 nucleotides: TGTGCCAGCAGCTGGAATGGGAGGGCCACTGAAGCTTTCTTT. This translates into CASSWNGRATEAFF.

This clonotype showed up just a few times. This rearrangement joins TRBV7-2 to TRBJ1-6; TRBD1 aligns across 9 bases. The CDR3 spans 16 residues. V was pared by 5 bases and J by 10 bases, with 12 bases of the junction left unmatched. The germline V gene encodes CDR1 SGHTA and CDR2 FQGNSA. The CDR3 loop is CASSQGQGASISPLHF. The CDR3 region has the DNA TGTGCCAGCAGCCAGGGACAGGGCGCTTCGATCTCACCCCTCCACTTT.

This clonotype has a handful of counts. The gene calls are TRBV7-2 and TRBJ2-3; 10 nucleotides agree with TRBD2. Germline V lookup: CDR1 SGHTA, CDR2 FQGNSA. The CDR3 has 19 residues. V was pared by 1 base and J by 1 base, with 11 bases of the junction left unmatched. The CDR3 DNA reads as TGTGCCAGCAGCTTAGAATTTAGTACTAGCGGGATGCGCACAGATACGCAGTATTTT. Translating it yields CASSLEFSTSGMRTDTQYF.

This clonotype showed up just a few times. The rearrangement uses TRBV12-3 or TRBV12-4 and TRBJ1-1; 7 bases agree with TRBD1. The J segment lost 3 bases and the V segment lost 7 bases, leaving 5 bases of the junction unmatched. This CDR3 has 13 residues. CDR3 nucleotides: TGTGCCAGCACCCCGACAGGGTACACTGAAGCTTTCTTT. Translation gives CASTPTGYTEAFF.

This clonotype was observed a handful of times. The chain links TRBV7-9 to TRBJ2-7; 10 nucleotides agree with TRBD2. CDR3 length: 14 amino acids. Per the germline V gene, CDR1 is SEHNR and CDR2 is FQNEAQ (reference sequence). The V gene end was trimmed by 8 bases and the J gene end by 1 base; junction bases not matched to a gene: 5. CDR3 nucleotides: TGTGCCAGCGCCTTAGCGGGGGGTTCCTACGAGCAGTACTTC. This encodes CASALAGGSYEQYF.

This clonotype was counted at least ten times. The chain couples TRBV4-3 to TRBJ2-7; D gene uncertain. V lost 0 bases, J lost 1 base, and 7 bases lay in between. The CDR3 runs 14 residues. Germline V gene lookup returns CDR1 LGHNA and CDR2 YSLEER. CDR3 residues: CASSQEAFSYEQYF. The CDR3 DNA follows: TGCGCCAGCAGCCAAGAGGCCTTTTCCTACGAGCAGTACTTC.

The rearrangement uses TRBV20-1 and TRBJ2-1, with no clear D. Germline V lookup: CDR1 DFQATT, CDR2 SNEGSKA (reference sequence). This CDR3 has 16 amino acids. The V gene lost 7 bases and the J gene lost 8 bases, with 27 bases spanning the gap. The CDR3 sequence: CSVSIIIPLAVDEQFF. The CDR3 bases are TGCAGTGTCTCGATTATAATCCCACTCGCGGTAGATGAGCAGTTCTTC.

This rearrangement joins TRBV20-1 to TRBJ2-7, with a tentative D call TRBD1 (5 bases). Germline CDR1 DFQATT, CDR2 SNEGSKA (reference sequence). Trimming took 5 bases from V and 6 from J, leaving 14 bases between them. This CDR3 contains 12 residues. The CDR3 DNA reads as TGCAGTGCTCTGGAGTTAAGGGGCGAGCAGTACTTC. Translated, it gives CSALELRGEQYF.

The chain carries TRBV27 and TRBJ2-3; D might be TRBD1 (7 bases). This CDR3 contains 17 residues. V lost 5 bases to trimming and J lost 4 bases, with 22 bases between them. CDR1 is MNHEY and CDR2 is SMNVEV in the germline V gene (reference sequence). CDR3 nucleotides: TGTGCCAGCAGTAGTAGCAGGGGGGCCTCGCGGCCAGATACGCAGTATTTT. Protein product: CASSSSRGASRPDTQYF.

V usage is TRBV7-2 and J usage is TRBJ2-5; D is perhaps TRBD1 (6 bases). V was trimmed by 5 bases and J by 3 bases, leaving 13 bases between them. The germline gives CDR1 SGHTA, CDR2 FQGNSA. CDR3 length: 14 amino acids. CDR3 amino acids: CASSPGQLKETQYF. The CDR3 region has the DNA TGTGCCAGCAGCCCTGGACAGCTTAAAGAGACCCAGTACTTC.

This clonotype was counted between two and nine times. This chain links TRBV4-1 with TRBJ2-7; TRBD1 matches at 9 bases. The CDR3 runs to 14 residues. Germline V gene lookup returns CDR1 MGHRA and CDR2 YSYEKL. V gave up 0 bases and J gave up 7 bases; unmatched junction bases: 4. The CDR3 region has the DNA TGCGCCAGCAGCCAAGATACAGGGACAGGGGAGCAGTACTTC. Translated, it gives CASSQDTGTGEQYF.

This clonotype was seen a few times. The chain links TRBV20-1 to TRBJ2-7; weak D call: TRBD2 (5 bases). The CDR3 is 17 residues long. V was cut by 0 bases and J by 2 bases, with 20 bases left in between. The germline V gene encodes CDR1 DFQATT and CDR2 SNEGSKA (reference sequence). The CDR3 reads CSARDEASLALTYEQYF. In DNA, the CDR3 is TGCAGTGCTAGAGATGAGGCCAGCTTAGCGCTTACCTACGAGCAGTACTTC.

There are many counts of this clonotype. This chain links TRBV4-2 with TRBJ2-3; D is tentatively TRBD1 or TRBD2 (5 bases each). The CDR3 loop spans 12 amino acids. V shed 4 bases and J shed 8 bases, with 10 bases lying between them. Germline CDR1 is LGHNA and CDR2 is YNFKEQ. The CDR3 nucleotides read TGTGCCAGCAGCCCGACTGGGGGTACGCAGTATTTT. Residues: CASSPTGGTQYF.

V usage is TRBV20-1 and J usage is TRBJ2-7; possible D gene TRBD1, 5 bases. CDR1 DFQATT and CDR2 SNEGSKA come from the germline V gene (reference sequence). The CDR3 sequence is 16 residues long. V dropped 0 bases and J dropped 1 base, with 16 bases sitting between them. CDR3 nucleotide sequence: TGCAGTGCTAGAGATCCTCGACAGACGGATTCCTACGAGCAGTACTTC. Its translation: CSARDPRQTDSYEQYF.

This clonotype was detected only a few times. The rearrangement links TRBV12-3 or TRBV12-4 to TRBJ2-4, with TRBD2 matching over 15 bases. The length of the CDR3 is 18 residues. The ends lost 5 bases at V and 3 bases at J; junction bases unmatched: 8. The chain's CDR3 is CASSPGLAGGTGKNIQYF. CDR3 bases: TGTGCCAGCAGTCCGGGACTAGCGGGAGGTACGGGCAAAAACATTCAGTACTTC.

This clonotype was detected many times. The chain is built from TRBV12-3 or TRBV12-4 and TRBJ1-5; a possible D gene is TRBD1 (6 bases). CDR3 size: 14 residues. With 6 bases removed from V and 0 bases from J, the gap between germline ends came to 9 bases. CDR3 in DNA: TGTGCCAGCAGCACAGGGTATAGCAATCAGCCCCAGCATTTT. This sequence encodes CASSTGYSNQPQHF.

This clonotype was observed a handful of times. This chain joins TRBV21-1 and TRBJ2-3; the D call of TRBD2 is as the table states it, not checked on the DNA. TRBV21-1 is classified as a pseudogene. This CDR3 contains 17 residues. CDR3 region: CASSTLLAGGSTDTQYF. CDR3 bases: TGTGCCAGCAGCACTTTACTAGCGGGAGGGAGCACAGATACGCAGTATTTT.

CDR3: CASSFSPTGANVLTF. In DNA form, the CDR3 reads TGTGCCAGCAGCTTCTCCCCCACTGGGGCCAACGTCCTGACTTTC. The chain recombines TRBV5-5 with TRBJ2-6; no firm D call. CDR1 and CDR2 (germline): SGHKS, YYEKEE (reference sequence). This CDR3 is 15 amino acids long. The germline V and J ends were trimmed by 2 bases and 2 bases, with 8 bases remaining between them.

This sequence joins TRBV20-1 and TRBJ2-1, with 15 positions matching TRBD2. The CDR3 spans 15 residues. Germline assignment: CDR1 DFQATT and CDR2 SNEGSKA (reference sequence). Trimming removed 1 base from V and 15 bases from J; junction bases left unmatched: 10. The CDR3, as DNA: TGCAGTGCTAGAGTGGGGACTAGCGGGGGGAACCGGGTGTTCTTC. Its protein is CSARVGTSGGNRVFF.

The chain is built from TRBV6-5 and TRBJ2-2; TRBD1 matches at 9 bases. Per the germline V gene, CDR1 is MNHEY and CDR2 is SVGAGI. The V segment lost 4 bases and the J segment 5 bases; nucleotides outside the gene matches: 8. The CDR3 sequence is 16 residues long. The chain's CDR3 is CASSSAGQGRTGELFF. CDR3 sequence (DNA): TGTGCCAGCAGTTCAGCAGGACAGGGGCGGACCGGGGAGCTGTTTTTT.

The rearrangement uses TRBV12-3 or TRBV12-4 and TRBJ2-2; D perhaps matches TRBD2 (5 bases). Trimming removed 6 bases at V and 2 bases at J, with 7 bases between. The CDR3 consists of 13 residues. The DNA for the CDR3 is TGTGCCAGCAGAACTAGAAACACCGGGGAGCTGTTTTTT. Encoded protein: CASRTRNTGELFF.